These 19 T cell receptor beta chains share one sample of origin, sequenced in a study of shared clonotypes between healthy human individuals. The method was immunoSEQ multiplex PCR; TCRdb's version includes in-frame clones alone and lacks a portion of them. The table shows more than 850,000 clones, with around three quarters occurring only once. Sequencing was carried out using memory CD4+ T cells from PBMCs. Subset: CD45RA-negative fraction. The receptors shown here come from a man aged 18-30 years in good health. Some clones in this sample may be carry-over from other donors' samples.

The V call is TRBV4-3, the J call TRBJ2-6, with D hard to call. CDR1 is LGHNA, CDR2 YSLEER, per germline. V lost 4 bases to trimming and J lost 0 bases, with 4 bases between them. This CDR3 is built from 14 residues. The CDR3 DNA reads as TGCGCCAGCAGCCTTGACTCTGGGGCCAACGTCCTGACTTTC. This encodes CASSLDSGANVLTF.

On this clone: Other DNA sequences in the same sample also yield this CDR3. The V and J genes are TRBV2 and TRBJ2-3; the D gene is possibly TRBD2 (6 bases). The CDR3 is 13 residues long. Trimming pared 4 bases from V and 6 bases from J, leaving 11 bases between. CDR1 is SNHLY and CDR2 is FYNNEI in the germline V gene. The CDR3 loop reads CASSVGGSDTQYF. The DNA for the CDR3 is TGTGCCAGCAGTGTTGGAGGGAGCGATACGCAGTATTTT. The full variable domain, rest sourced from reference TRBV2 and TRBJ2-3, is EPEVTQTPSHQVTQMGQEVILRCVPISNHLYFYWYRQILGQKVEFLVSFYNNEISEKSEIFDDQFSVERPDGSNFTLKIRSTKLEDSAMYFCASSVGGSDTQYFGPGTRLTVL.

The V gene is TRBV27, the J gene TRBJ2-7; tentative D call: TRBD1 (6 bases). Trimming removed 6 bases from V and 4 bases from J, with 22 bases in between. Per germline, CDR1 MNHEY and CDR2 SMNVEV (reference sequence). This CDR3 region has 16 residues. In DNA, the CDR3 is TGTGCCAGCAGGAAGACAGGAGGATCAGTGGGATACGAGCAGTACTTC. This codes for CASRKTGGSVGYEQYF.

The chain is built from TRBV6-1 and TRBJ2-5; D perhaps matches TRBD1 (5 bases). Between the trimmed V and J ends, which lost 4 bases and 4 bases, there was a span of 16 bases. CDR3 length equals 15 residues. The V gene's germline CDR1 is MNHNS and CDR2 SASEGT. The CDR3 is CASSVGPGMRETQYF. In DNA, the CDR3 is TGTGCCAGCAGTGTAGGCCCAGGGATGAGAGAGACCCAGTACTTC.

V and J are TRBV27 and TRBJ1-5; D uncertain. This CDR3 region has 14 residues. The germline V gene encodes CDR1 MNHEY and CDR2 SMNVEV (reference sequence). The V gene lost 2 bases and the J gene lost 2 bases, with 7 bases spanning the gap. In DNA form, the CDR3 reads TGTGCCAGCAGTTTAAACGGGGGCAATCAGCCCCAGCATTTT. This encodes CASSLNGGNQPQHF.

In its sample, this clone was seen once. V is TRBV18 and J is TRBJ2-7; 7 nucleotides line up with TRBD2. Trimming cost V 6 bases and J 7 bases; bases outside gene matches: 15. Germline assignment: CDR1 KGHSH and CDR2 LQKENI. The CDR3 has 15 amino acids. The CDR3, as DNA: TGTGCCAGCTCGCCGGATCGGGTCAGCGGGATAGAGCAGTACTTC. As protein: CASSPDRVSGIEQYF.

This clone was found once. The gene calls are TRBV6-5 and TRBJ2-7; 9 bases agree with TRBD1. The germline V gene encodes CDR1 MNHEY and CDR2 SVGAGI. V gave up 2 bases and J gave up 4 bases; unmatched junction bases: 6. The CDR3 length is 15 residues. CDR3 sequence (DNA): TGTGCCAGCAGTTACGACGGGACAGGGTCGTACGAGCAGTACTTC. Translating gives CASSYDGTGSYEQYF.

The chain combines TRBV6-5 with TRBJ2-1; D could derive from TRBD1 or TRBD2 (5 bases each). CDR1 MNHEY and CDR2 SVGAGI come from the germline V gene. The V gene lost 7 bases and the J gene lost 0 bases, with 13 bases spanning the gap. The CDR3 sequence is 15 residues long. In nucleotides, the CDR3 is TGTGCCAGCACCCGGGCTGGGGGCTCCTACAATGAGCAGTTCTTC. It codes for CASTRAGGSYNEQFF.

J is TRBJ2-7 and V is TRBV18; TRBD2 agrees at 12 bases. With 2 bases clipped from V and 3 bases from J, the junction kept 14 bases outside the gene matches. The V gene's germline CDR1 is KGHSH and CDR2 LQKENI. The CDR3 length is 19 residues. The CDR3 DNA reads as TGTGCCAGCTCACCAGAAAGACTAGCGGGAGAAATGAGGGGCTACGAGCAGTACTTC. Amino acids: CASSPERLAGEMRGYEQYF.

The CDR3 is CASSIGLQGKGNTIYF. DNA of the CDR3: TGTGCCAGCTCGATAGGCCTACAGGGGAAGGGAAACACCATATATTTT. The V gene is TRBV28, the J gene TRBJ1-3; 7 bases fit TRBD1. Germline trimming cut 8 bases from V and 4 bases from J; bases unmatched to any gene: 14. The CDR3 loop spans 16 amino acids. Germline assignment: CDR1 MDHEN and CDR2 SYDVKM.

The chain has TRBV7-2 and TRBJ2-2; TRBD2 might be the D (5 bases). CDR3 length: 16 residues. The germline V and J ends were trimmed by 2 bases and 1 base, with 11 bases remaining between them. Per the germline V gene, CDR1 is SGHTA and CDR2 is FQGNSA. This CDR3 is CASSLLAAMNTGELFF. The CDR3 DNA is TGTGCCAGCAGCTTACTAGCAGCAATGAACACCGGGGAGCTGTTTTTT.

The chain has TRBV9 and TRBJ2-2; D remains ambiguous. The CDR3 is made up of 14 amino acids. Deletions cut 1 base from V and 6 bases from J, with 10 bases between. Germline CDR1 SGDLS, CDR2 YYNGEE. CDR3 amino acids: CASSVHTGAGELFF. The CDR3 DNA is TGTGCCAGCAGCGTACACACTGGGGCCGGGGAGCTGTTTTTT.

This chain joins TRBV25-1 and TRBJ2-3; D might be TRBD2 (7 bases). The V gene's germline CDR1 is MGHDK and CDR2 SYGVNS. The ends were cut back, 11 bases at V and 7 bases at J, with 22 bases in the middle. The CDR3 has 14 amino acids. The CDR3 nucleotides are TGTGCCGCTACCCTGGGGGGGACAACGAATACGCAGTATTTT. It is translated as CAATLGGTTNTQYF.

The chain is built from TRBV5-1 and TRBJ1-1; no firm D call. This CDR3 contains 14 residues. V gave up 7 bases and J gave up 4 bases, with 17 bases separating them. Germline values: CDR1 SGHRS, CDR2 YFSETQ. The CDR3 region is CASSRGGHGTEAFF. CDR3 DNA sequence: TGCGCCAGCTCGAGAGGAGGGCATGGCACTGAAGCTTTCTTT.

With respect to this clone: At one end the junction does not follow the germline gene, possibly because of a read error. The V and J genes are TRBV7-8 and TRBJ2-1; TRBD1 or TRBD2 may be the D gene (5 bases each). Germline CDR1 SGHVS, CDR2 FQNEAQ. This CDR3 spans 17 amino acids. This chain's CDR3 is CASSSRDPNAPYNEQFF. CDR3 nucleotides: TGTGCCAGCAGCTCCCGGGACCCCAACGCCCCCTATAATGAGCAGTTCTTC.

CDR3 DNA: TGTGCCAGCAGCGTCTGGACAGGGGGCGCGTATGTAGAAGGCTACACCTTC. Amino acid sequence: CASSVWTGGAYVEGYTF. The V and J genes are TRBV5-4 and TRBJ1-2; TRBD1 agrees at 11 bases. The V gene end was trimmed by 4 bases and the J gene end by 8 bases; junction bases not matched to a gene: 16. The germline CDR1 and CDR2 sequences are SGHNT and YYREEE (reference sequence). This CDR3 is 17 amino acids long.

As concerns this clone: This may stem from a read error, because a much larger clone lies one nucleotide away. The V gene is TRBV7-2, the J gene TRBJ2-3, with D possibly called TRBD1 or TRBD2 (7 bases each). There are 15 residues in the CDR3. Germline V gene sequence: CDR1 SGHTA, CDR2 FQGNSA. The CDR3 sequence: CASSLGSGGGYEQFF. CDR3 nucleotides: TGTGCCAGCAGCTTAGGGTCAGGGGGAGGGTATGAGCAGTTCTTT.

The rearrangement joins TRBV27 to TRBJ1-2; maybe TRBD1 (6 bases). V lost 2 bases, J lost 4 bases, and 17 bases lay in between. The CDR3 spans 16 residues. CDR1 and CDR2 (germline): MNHEY, SMNVEV (reference sequence). CDR3 bases: TGTGCCAGCAGTTTAGAGACAGGCCTCGGGGGCTATGGCTACACCTTC. Encoded protein: CASSLETGLGGYGYTF.

The genes are TRBV2 and TRBJ1-6; TRBD1 might be the D (5 bases). The V and J ends lost 5 bases and 4 bases respectively, with 9 bases between them. Germline V gene sequence: CDR1 SNHLY, CDR2 FYNNEI. This CDR3 is 14 amino acids long. CDR3 in DNA: TGTGCCAGCAGTTTTTCAGGGTATAATTCACCCCTCCACTTT. This sequence encodes CASSFSGYNSPLHF.